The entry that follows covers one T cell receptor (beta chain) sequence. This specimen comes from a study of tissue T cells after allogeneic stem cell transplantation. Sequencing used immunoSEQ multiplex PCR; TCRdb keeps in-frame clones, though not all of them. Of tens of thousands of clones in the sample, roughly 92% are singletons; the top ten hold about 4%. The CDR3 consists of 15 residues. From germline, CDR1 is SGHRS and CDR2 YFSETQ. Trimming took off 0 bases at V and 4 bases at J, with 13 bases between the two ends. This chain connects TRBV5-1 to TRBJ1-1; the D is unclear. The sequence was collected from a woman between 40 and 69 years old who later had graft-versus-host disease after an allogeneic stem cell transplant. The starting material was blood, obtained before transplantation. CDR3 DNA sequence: TGCGCCAGCAGCTTGGCGCAGGAGGGCGGCACTGAAGCTTTCTTT. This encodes CASSLAQEGGTEAFF.